This TCR beta chain originates from a study of cytomegalovirus exposure and HLA in healthy donors. General study points: Cytomegalovirus status was reportedly diagnosed by the classifier with high specificity and sensitivity. A later analysis linked 15,000 to 20,000 TCR beta sequences to HLA alleles at 0.05 false discovery rate. The presence/absence work took it that sequencing depth was about the same across donors. The study had only CMV serostatus as immune exposure information.

Comments on this clone: Its antigen is not identified.

Trimming took 0 bases from V and 8 from J, leaving 13 bases between them. CDR3 length: 14 amino acids. Germline V gives CDR1 SGHVS, CDR2 FQNEAQ. Vbeta (60) and Jbeta (13) primers were used in the PCR. This table comes from immunoSEQ multiplex PCR, and its TCRdb copy is limited to in-frame clones, with some not included. The sample lists around 95,000 clones, about four fifths seen once, with under 4.5% in the top ten. What was sequenced was PBMCs. The chain recombines TRBV7-8 with TRBJ1-2, with unresolved D. This TCR derives from a female donor in good health and CMV-seropositive. The CDR3 DNA reads as TGTGCCAGCAGCTTAGCCCGGGGAGAGGAAGGCTACACCTTC. It codes for CASSLARGEEGYTF.